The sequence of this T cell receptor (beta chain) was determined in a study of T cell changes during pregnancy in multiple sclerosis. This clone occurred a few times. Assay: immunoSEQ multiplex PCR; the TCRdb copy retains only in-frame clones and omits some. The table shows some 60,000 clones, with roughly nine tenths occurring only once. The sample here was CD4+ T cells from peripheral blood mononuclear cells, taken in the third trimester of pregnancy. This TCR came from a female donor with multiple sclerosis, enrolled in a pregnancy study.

The CDR3 bases are TGCGCCAGCAGCTTGGGGGGCCCAAGTCAGCCCCAGCATTTT. It translates to CASSLGGPSQPQHF. The chain joins TRBV5-1 to TRBJ1-5; a possible D gene is TRBD1 (5 bases). The V gene lost 0 bases and the J gene lost 6 bases, with 10 bases spanning the gap. Germline assignment: CDR1 SGHRS and CDR2 YFSETQ. The CDR3 consists of 14 residues.